The rows below give T cell receptor beta chains drawn from one sample of a study of monozygotic twins with inflammatory bowel disease. Reprocessing the 5' RACE reads, TCRdb reports a single entry for every CDR3 protein and omits DNA. The sample spans approximately 200,000 distinct CDR3 sequences; the ten largest clones claim around 7.6%. Specimen: blood. All receptors derive from a human donor with ulcerative colitis or Crohn's disease, or a healthy co-twin of an affected twin (not recorded which). Both conserved end residues are part of each CDR3.

>TRBJ2-7|14|TRBV5-1
CASRTIPLSYEQYF
>TRBJ2-3|15|TRBV7-8
CASSVREWVADTQYF
>TRBJ2-3|15|TRBV7-9
CASRPGTGEVDTQYF
>TRBJ2-1|14|TRBV12-3/TRBV12-4
CASSYRGGGGEQFF
>TRBJ1-1|16|TRBV6-5
CASSYSSGGTGTEAFF
>TRBJ2-3|14|TRBV20-1
CSARKRGHTDTQYF
>TRBJ2-1|15|TRBV7-3
CASSLGLAGVREQFF
>TRBJ2-3|14|TRBV3-1
CASSQDLPTDTQYF
>TRBJ2-7|15|TRBV12-3/TRBV12-4
CASSFVGGGSDEQYF
>TRBJ2-1|18|TRBV12-3/TRBV12-4
CASSLARTSGIIYNEQFF
>TRBJ2-1|13|TRBV20-1
CSARTGDSYEQFF
>TRBJ1-2|14|TRBV5-1
CASSLDRTAYGYTF
>TRBJ1-2|13|TRBV19
CASSPQGVYGYTF
>TRBJ2-1|17|TRBV4-2
CASSRNTGLSSYNEQFF
>TRBJ2-1|14|TRBV12-3/TRBV12-4
CASSLGFNYNEQFF
>TRBJ1-6|13|TRBV19
CASSKGRPTPLHF
>TRBJ1-1|14|TRBV19
CASSTAGLNTEAFF
>TRBJ2-7|12|TRBV7-2
CASRAPGSEQYF
>TRBJ2-3|15|TRBV4-2
CASSQEAPTSGTQYF
>TRBJ1-2|13|TRBV6-2/TRBV6-3
CASSPLAGYGYTF
>TRBJ2-6|14|TRBV5-5
CASRPSSGANVLTF
>TRBJ1-2|14|TRBV5-1
CASSLAGQNYGYTF
>TRBJ2-1|13|TRBV6-1
CASISGRSNEQFF
>TRBJ2-1|13|TRBV18
CASSPQGLNEQFF
>TRBJ2-5|13|TRBV5-1
CASSLGGEETQYF
>TRBJ1-2|13|TRBV6-2/TRBV6-3
CASSIQGGGGYTF
>TRBJ1-2|12|TRBV6-5
CASSPRGVGYTF
>TRBJ2-5|16|TRBV9
CASSPSSGGAEETQYF
>TRBJ2-7|14|TRBV27
CASAGGVPGYEQYF
>TRBJ2-3|14|TRBV5-1
CASSLGQVADTQYF
>TRBJ2-3|15|TRBV29-1
CSVVFSGRSTDTQYF
>TRBJ1-2|15|TRBV18
CASSPVASNPYGYTF
>TRBJ1-1|11|TRBV29-1
CSANRPGEAFF
>TRBJ2-2|16|TRBV5-1
CASNSGVASGNGELFF
>TRBJ2-7|16|TRBV4-2
CASSRVLAGDSYEQYF
>TRBJ1-1|14|TRBV5-5
CASSLLFSYTEAFF
>TRBJ2-3|13|TRBV27
CATNRRGTDTQYF
>TRBJ2-3|17|TRBV3-1
CASSQRPARSLTDTQYF
>TRBJ2-2|16|TRBV19
CASSTYSLRNTGELFF
>TRBJ2-3|11|TRBV6-2/TRBV6-3
CASRGTDTQYF